Shown below are 8 T cell receptor beta chains from a single sample sequenced in a study of early T cells in non-severe SARS-CoV-2 infection. TCRdb recomputed calls from the 5' RACE reads with MiXCR, one row per CDR3 protein. The table records fewer than 100,000 distinct CDR3 sequences, less than 15% of them present only once. Sequencing was carried out using whole blood. The receptor source for this set is an adult who was a healthcare worker with PCR-confirmed SARS-CoV-2 infection or an uninfected control (not recorded which).

This clonotype has a handful of counts. The V call is TRBV7-9, the J call TRBJ2-4, with TRBD2 as a possible D gene (6 bases). The germline gives CDR1 SEHNR, CDR2 FQNEAQ (reference sequence). The CDR3 runs to 16 residues. With 6 bases removed from V and 2 bases from J, the gap between germline ends came to 17 bases. The CDR3 reads CASSFGGVLSKNIQYF. CDR3 DNA: TGTGCCAGCAGTTTCGGAGGGGTTCTGTCCAAAAACATTCAGTACTTC.

A single count supports this clonotype. The CDR3 coding sequence is TGCAGCGTTGAAACAGGGGCGCGTATCGGGGAGCTGTTTTTT. Its translation is CSVETGARIGELFF. The chain is built from TRBV29-1 and TRBJ2-2, with 7 bases fitting TRBD1. V lost 2 bases, J lost 7 bases, and 7 bases stayed unmatched. Germline V gene lookup returns CDR1 SQVTM and CDR2 ANQGSEA. This CDR3 region has 14 residues.

CDR3 DNA sequence: TGTGCCAGCAGCCAAAACTCCTACGAGCAGTACTTC. It is translated as CASSQNSYEQYF. The chain couples TRBV7-2 to TRBJ2-7; D is unresolved. V dropped 5 bases and J dropped 0 bases, with 5 bases sitting between them. Germline V gene data show CDR1 as SGHTA and CDR2 as FQGNSA. The CDR3 consists of 12 residues.

This clonotype was counted only a few times. V is TRBV12-3 or TRBV12-4 and J is TRBJ2-7; 7 bases match TRBD2. There are 15 residues in the CDR3. V dropped 1 base and J dropped 6; count of bases not matched to a gene: 9. The CDR3 DNA reads as TGTGCCAGCAGTTTAGGAACTAGCGCCCCAGCCGAGCAGTACTTC. It codes for CASSLGTSAPAEQYF.

The sample holds many counts of this clonotype. The rearrangement joins TRBV2 to TRBJ1-3; D is undetermined. The CDR3 runs to 14 residues. V lost 4 bases and J lost 1, with 8 bases in between. Germline assignment: CDR1 SNHLY and CDR2 FYNNEI. Written as DNA, the CDR3 is TGTGCCAGCAGTGTTGGCACTTCTGGAAACACCATATATTTT. This gives the protein CASSVGTSGNTIYF.

The genes are TRBV11-2 and TRBJ2-7; 7 positions agree with TRBD1. This CDR3 is 14 amino acids long. CDR1 is SGHAT and CDR2 is FQNNGV in the germline V gene. With V trimmed by 4 bases and J by 3 bases, 6 bases remained unmatched. The CDR3 DNA follows: TGTGCCAGCAGCTACCGGGACAGCGTCTACGAGCAGTACTTC. Protein sequence: CASSYRDSVYEQYF.

The rearrangement uses TRBV20-1 and TRBJ2-7, with D unresolved. Trimming left V 3 bases short and J 3 bases short, with 3 bases between. Germline V gene lookup returns CDR1 DFQATT and CDR2 SNEGSKA (reference sequence). CDR3 size: 10 residues. This CDR3 reads CSARDYEQYF. The CDR3 DNA reads as TGCAGTGCTAGGGACTACGAGCAGTACTTC.

The V and J genes are TRBV5-5 and TRBJ2-2; perhaps TRBD2 as D (6 bases). Germline-derived CDR1 and CDR2 are SGHKS and YYEKEE (reference sequence). V lost 4 bases, J lost 4 bases, and 8 bases lay in between. The CDR3 is made up of 13 amino acids. CDR3 region: CASSRGVTGELFF. The CDR3, as DNA: TGTGCCAGCAGCCGCGGGGTCACCGGGGAGCTGTTTTTT. Full variable domain (remainder filled in from reference TRBV5-5 and TRBJ2-2): DAGVTQSPTHLIKTRGQQVTLRCSPISGHKSVSWYQQVLGQGPQFIFQYYEKEERGRGNFPDRFSARQFPNYSSELNVNALLLGDSALYLCASSRGVTGELFFGEGSRLTVL.